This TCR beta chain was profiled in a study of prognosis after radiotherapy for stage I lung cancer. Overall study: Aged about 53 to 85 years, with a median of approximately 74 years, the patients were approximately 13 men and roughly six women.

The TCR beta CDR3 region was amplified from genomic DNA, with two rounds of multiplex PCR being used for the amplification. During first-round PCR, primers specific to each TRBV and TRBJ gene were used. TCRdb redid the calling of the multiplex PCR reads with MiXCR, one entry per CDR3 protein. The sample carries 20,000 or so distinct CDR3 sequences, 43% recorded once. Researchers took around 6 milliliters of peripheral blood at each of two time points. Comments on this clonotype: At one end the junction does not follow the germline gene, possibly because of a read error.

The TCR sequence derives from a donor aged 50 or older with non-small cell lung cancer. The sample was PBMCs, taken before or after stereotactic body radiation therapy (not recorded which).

CDR3 in DNA: TGTGCGAGCAGTGACACCCGACCTGGGGGCACAGATACGCAGTATTTT. Translated, it gives CASSDTRPGGTDTQYF. The rearrangement joins TRBV6-2 or TRBV6-3 to TRBJ2-3; D ambiguous. CDR3 length: 16 residues. Germline-derived CDR1 and CDR2 are MNHEY and SVGEGT.